Following are 21 T cell receptor beta chains from one sample sequenced in a study of blood T cell repertoires in COVID-19. TCRdb's copy holds only in-frame clones and misses some; the assay was immunoSEQ multiplex PCR. Of 150,000 to 200,000 clones in the sample, 85% were seen once. Material: peripheral blood. The origin of the receptors is a human donor with acute or convalescent COVID-19. The donor label of this sample is uncertain.

The chain links TRBV10-3 to TRBJ1-1; unclear D gene. V lost 6 bases, J lost 3 bases, and 8 bases lay in between. The CDR3 runs to 12 residues. Germline assignment: CDR1 ENHRY and CDR2 SYGVKD. The CDR3 is CAIRRADTEAFF. CDR3 DNA: TGTGCCATCAGGAGGGCGGACACTGAAGCTTTCTTT.

The chain carries TRBV14 and TRBJ2-2; D perhaps matches TRBD1 (5 bases). V dropped 0 bases and J dropped 7 bases, with 18 bases sitting between them. CDR3 length equals 17 residues. Germline assignment: CDR1 SGHDN and CDR2 FVKESK. The CDR3 sequence is CASSQDRWRSRGGELFF. DNA for the CDR3: TGTGCCAGCAGCCAAGATCGGTGGCGGTCTAGGGGCGGGGAGCTGTTTTTT.

This chain uses TRBV3-1 (or the pseudogene TRBV3-2) with TRBJ1-1, with D unclear. CDR1 and CDR2 (germline): LGHDT, YNNKEL (reference sequence). The CDR3 length is 15 residues. Trimming took 1 base from V and 1 from J, leaving 10 bases between them. CDR3 in DNA: TGTGCCAGCAGCCAAGGAACGGTCCCGAACACTGAAGCTTTCTTT. Protein sequence: CASSQGTVPNTEAFF.

The chain links TRBV5-8 to TRBJ1-6; perhaps TRBD1 as D (6 bases). The CDR3 length is 14 residues. V lost 2 bases, J lost 8 bases, and 11 bases lay in between. Germline loops: CDR1 SGHTS, CDR2 YDEGEE. This chain's CDR3 is CASSFGQYDSPLHF. The CDR3 nucleotides are TGTGCCAGCAGCTTTGGACAGTACGATTCACCCCTCCACTTT.

The rearrangement joins TRBV27 to TRBJ2-1; 7 positions match TRBD2. V dropped 5 bases and J dropped 0; count of bases not matched to a gene: 16. The germline V gene has CDR1 MNHEY and CDR2 SMNVEV (reference sequence). The CDR3 is 19 amino acids. The CDR3 sequence: CASSPIPNYSGPSYNEQFF. The CDR3 DNA is TGTGCCAGCAGTCCGATCCCTAACTATAGCGGGCCCTCCTACAATGAGCAGTTCTTC.

The V and J genes are TRBV7-2 and TRBJ1-1; a weak D match, TRBD1 (6 bases). CDR1 SGHTA and CDR2 FQGNSA come from the germline V gene. Trimming pared 5 bases from V and 11 bases from J, leaving 18 bases between. There are 13 residues in the CDR3. CDR3 region: CASSRSGGQEAFF. DNA of the CDR3: TGTGCCAGCAGCCGGAGCGGGGGGCAGGAGGCTTTCTTT.

This chain uses TRBV5-6 with TRBJ1-5; 7 nucleotides match TRBD1. The germline V gene encodes CDR1 SGHDT and CDR2 YYEEEE. Trimming removed 4 bases from V and 3 bases from J; junction bases left unmatched: 10. The CDR3 covers 16 residues. CDR3 sequence reads: CASSLTGGGVNQPQHF. The CDR3 DNA reads TGTGCCAGCAGCCTCACGGGAGGGGGCGTCAATCAGCCCCAGCATTTT. The full variable domain, in which reference TRBV5-6 and TRBJ1-5 provide the parts outside the CDR3, is DAGVTQSPTHLIKTRGQQVTLRCSPKSGHDTVSWYQQALGQGPQFIFQYYEEEERQRGNFPDRFSGHQFPNYSSELNVNALLLGDSALYLCASSLTGGGVNQPQHFGDGTRLSIL.

The chain is built from TRBV18 and TRBJ1-6; D is perhaps TRBD1 (6 bases). The V end lost 2 bases, the J end lost 8 bases, and 16 bases lay between the germline ends. Germline lookup yields CDR1 KGHSH and CDR2 LQKENI. The CDR3 has 16 residues. The CDR3 DNA is TGTGCCAGCTCACCATTAGCAGGGGCCAAGGATTCACCCCTCCACTTT. Translated, it gives CASSPLAGAKDSPLHF.

The V call is TRBV25-1, the J call TRBJ2-1, with 12 bases that match TRBD1. The CDR3 consists of 15 residues. Per the germline V gene, CDR1 is MGHDK and CDR2 is SYGVNS. With 3 bases clipped from V and 7 bases from J, the junction kept 4 bases outside the gene matches. CDR3 bases: TGTGCCAGCAGTGATCCGGGACAGGGGGCGAATGAGCAGTTCTTC. This codes for CASSDPGQGANEQFF.

This chain uses TRBV24-1 with TRBJ2-3, with 8 bases matching TRBD2. The V and J ends lost 11 bases and 4 bases, in that order; junction bases with no gene match: 10. Germline CDR1 is KGHDR and CDR2 is SFDVKD. The CDR3 covers 14 residues. This CDR3 is CASGAGGGADTQYF. The CDR3 region has the DNA TGTGCCAGTGGCGCGGGGGGCGGGGCAGATACGCAGTATTTT.

This rearrangement joins TRBV5-5 to TRBJ1-2; 9 bases map to TRBD1. V was clipped by 2 bases and J by 8 bases; unmatched bases: 13. The germline gives CDR1 SGHKS, CDR2 YYEKEE (reference sequence). The CDR3 has 16 amino acids. The CDR3 is CASSFLDTGGALGYTF. The CDR3 DNA reads as TGTGCCAGCAGCTTTTTAGACACAGGGGGCGCTTTGGGCTACACCTTC.

The chain employs TRBV10-3 and TRBJ1-1, with TRBD1 identical over 9 bases. The CDR3 covers 18 residues. V dropped 5 bases and J dropped 0; count of bases not matched to a gene: 13. The V gene's germline CDR1 is ENHRY and CDR2 SYGVKD. CDR3 amino acids: CAISRQGDRPLLNTEAFF. CDR3 nucleotides: TGTGCCATCAGTCGACAGGGGGATCGTCCTCTGTTGAACACTGAAGCTTTCTTT.

J is TRBJ1-2 and V is TRBV5-6; 7 bases agree with TRBD1. This CDR3 is built from 15 residues. The V gene's germline CDR1 is SGHDT and CDR2 YYEEEE. Unmatched junction bases numbered 9, after V lost 3 bases and J lost 4 bases. The CDR3 nucleotides read TGTGCCAGCAGCTCCGCAGGGGGATCAAGCTATGGCTACACCTTC. Protein sequence: CASSSAGGSSYGYTF. The complete variable domain, with remaining parts taken from reference TRBV5-6 and TRBJ1-2, reads DAGVTQSPTHLIKTRGQQVTLRCSPKSGHDTVSWYQQALGQGPQFIFQYYEEEERQRGNFPDRFSGHQFPNYSSELNVNALLLGDSALYLCASSSAGGSSYGYTFGSGTRLTVV.

The V and J genes are TRBV15 and TRBJ1-1; 7 bases match TRBD1. The CDR3 length is 15 residues. Germline V gene data show CDR1 as LNHNV and CDR2 as YYDKDF (reference sequence). After removal of 2 bases from V and 4 bases from J, the junction contained 7 bases not matched to a gene. The CDR3 spells CATSRSGGSGTEAFF. CDR3 DNA sequence: TGTGCCACCAGCAGATCAGGGGGGTCGGGCACTGAAGCTTTCTTT.

V and J are TRBV5-1 and TRBJ2-4; 10 nucleotides align to TRBD1. The CDR3 contains 14 residues. The germline V gene has CDR1 SGHRS and CDR2 YFSETQ. With 4 bases clipped from V and 7 bases from J, the junction kept 5 bases outside the gene matches. Here the CDR3 reads CASSQTGGNNIQYF. The CDR3 nucleotides are TGCGCCAGCAGCCAGACAGGGGGCAACAACATTCAGTACTTC.

The chain couples TRBV5-1 to TRBJ2-1; no reliable D call. Trimming pared 4 bases from V and 4 bases from J, leaving 12 bases between. CDR1 is SGHRS, CDR2 YFSETQ, per germline. This CDR3 contains 14 residues. In nucleotides, the CDR3 is TGCGCCAGCAGCCTACCGAGCAGGTACAATGAGCAGTTCTTC. As protein: CASSLPSRYNEQFF.

The chain couples TRBV12-1 to TRBJ2-7; the D call in the table, TRBD1, was not verified against the DNA. TRBV12-1 is given as a pseudogene. CDR3 length equals 15 residues. CDR3 region: CASIRQGIQHNEQYF. The CDR3 nucleotides are TGTGCCAGCATCCGTCAGGGAATTCAGCACAACGAGCAGTACTTC.

The rearrangement links TRBV11-2 to TRBJ2-1; the match to TRBD1 covers 7 bases. Trimming cost V 2 bases and J 0 bases; bases outside gene matches: 1. CDR3 size: 15 residues. CDR1 and CDR2 from the germline V gene are SGHAT and FQNNGV. CDR3 sequence (DNA): TGTGCCAGCAGCTTATGGGACAGCTCCTACAATGAGCAGTTCTTC. Its protein product is CASSLWDSSYNEQFF.

The chain is built from TRBV18 and TRBJ1-2; TRBD1 agrees at 12 bases. V trimming: 3 bases; J trimming: 3 bases; junction bases outside the gene matches: 8. CDR1 and CDR2 (germline): KGHSH, LQKENI. The length of the CDR3 is 17 residues. The CDR3 region is CASSPDAGQGAHYGYTF. CDR3 nucleotides: TGTGCCAGCTCACCTGATGCGGGACAGGGGGCGCACTATGGCTACACCTTC.

The V gene is TRBV6-5, the J gene TRBJ1-1; perhaps TRBD1 as D (5 bases). This CDR3 spans 14 amino acids. The V end was cut by 5 bases, the J end by 1 base, with 11 bases between. CDR1 MNHEY and CDR2 SVGAGI come from the germline V gene. The chain's CDR3 is CASSPGGSNTEAFF. In DNA form, the CDR3 reads TGTGCCAGCAGTCCCGGGGGGTCGAACACTGAAGCTTTCTTT.

This chain connects TRBV6-2 or TRBV6-3 to TRBJ2-5, with D possibly matching TRBD1 (6 bases). This CDR3 contains 15 residues. Germline values: CDR1 MNHEY, CDR2 SVGEGT. Trimming removed 6 bases at V and 1 base at J, with 15 bases between. DNA of the CDR3: TGTGCCAGCAGCCGACTCGACAGGTCCCAAGAGACCCAGTACTTC. Protein product: CASSRLDRSQETQYF.